This entry describes one T cell receptor beta chain. No antigen is known for it. With the read ending 3 residues before the CDR3 end, the germline J gene is used to fill in that end. TCRdb's copy holds only in-frame clones and misses some; the assay was immunoSEQ multiplex PCR. Its clone listing holds about 48,000 clones. These data belong to a study of Tregs in tolerant kidney transplant recipients. Regarding the study as a whole: The most relevant donor-specific Treg TCRbeta repertoire apparently came from expansion with activated donor B cells. Tolerant patients' donor-specific Tregs expanded beyond overall Tregs, suggesting antigen-driven growth. For some patients, primers changed over time, blocking nucleotide-level comparison.

The V gene lost 11 bases and the J gene lost 0 bases, with 17 bases spanning the gap. From germline, CDR1 is SGHAT and CDR2 FQNNGV. The CDR3 covers 14 residues. The sample was CD4+ T cells from blood, taken before the transplant. The receptor was isolated from a human donor who received a combined kidney and bone marrow transplant. This rearrangement joins TRBV11-2 to TRBJ2-7; D is possibly TRBD2 (6 bases). CDR3 DNA, as far as it was read: TGTGCCGCCACCCCCCGGGACTCCTCCTACGAG. It is translated as CAATPRDSSYE. The full CDR3 reads CAATPRDSSYEQYF.